Below are 25 T cell receptor beta chains sequenced from a single sample in a study of CD8 T cells in ankylosing spondylitis. Each CDR3 protein is one row after TCRdb ran MiXCR on the 5' RACE reads. The data contain 250,000 or so distinct CDR3 sequences, roughly a quarter of them seen just once; the ten biggest clones take up 0.5% to 0.65%. Sequencing was carried out using blood, either unsorted or a sorted T cell fraction (not recorded which). Receptors originate from a male donor with ankylosing spondylitis or in good health (not recorded which).

This clonotype was counted many times. The V call is TRBV20-1, the J call TRBJ2-3; D remains ambiguous. V lost 3 bases to trimming and J lost 5 bases, with 6 bases between them. Germline CDR1 DFQATT, CDR2 SNEGSKA (reference sequence). The CDR3 extends over 11 amino acids. The CDR3 is CSARARDTQYF. The CDR3 region has the DNA TGCAGTGCTAGGGCGCGAGATACGCAGTATTTT.

This clonotype occurred a few times. This sequence joins TRBV20-1 and TRBJ2-4, with 8 positions matching TRBD2. The CDR3 is made up of 15 amino acids. Germline V CDR1 and CDR2: DFQATT, SNEGSKA (reference sequence). Trimming took 0 bases from V and 5 from J; bases not matched to a gene: 6. The CDR3 loop is CSARDWAGGQNIQYF. The CDR3 DNA sequence: TGCAGTGCTAGAGATTGGGCGGGGGGACAAAACATTCAGTACTTC.

This clonotype was observed a handful of times. The chain has TRBV2 and TRBJ2-5; the match to TRBD2 covers 7 bases. The trim removed 4 bases at V and 5 bases at J, leaving 7 bases unmatched. This CDR3 contains 14 residues. Germline CDR1 reads SNHLY; CDR2 reads FYNNEI. CDR3 protein: CASSGNSGLETQYF. The CDR3 nucleotides are TGTGCCAGCAGTGGGAATAGCGGGTTGGAGACCCAGTACTTC.

This clonotype was seen at least ten times. The chain combines TRBV12-3 or TRBV12-4 with TRBJ2-7; TRBD1 matches at 8 bases. This CDR3 has 12 residues. J was trimmed by 9 bases and V by 7 bases; bases with no gene match: 8. The DNA for the CDR3 is TGTGCCAGCACCTCGGACAGGGATGGGCAGTACTTC. Encoded protein: CASTSDRDGQYF.

This chain connects TRBV12-3 or TRBV12-4 to TRBJ2-1; D may match TRBD1 or TRBD2 (6 bases each). The CDR3 spans 15 residues. Deletions cut 7 bases from V and 8 bases from J, with 21 bases between. CDR3 nucleotides: TGTGCCAGCACTCCAACCGACAGGCGGAGGGATGAGCAGTTCTTC. The encoded protein is CASTPTDRRRDEQFF.

The chain employs TRBV20-1 and TRBJ2-1, with 9 bases aligning to TRBD1. The CDR3 extends over 15 amino acids. Trimming cost V 5 bases and J 9 bases; bases outside gene matches: 14. Germline V CDR1 and CDR2: DFQATT, SNEGSKA (reference sequence). The CDR3 sequence is CSALFTGTGSREQFF. As DNA, the CDR3 is TGCAGTGCTCTCTTCACCGGGACAGGGTCCCGTGAGCAGTTCTTC.

This rearrangement joins TRBV29-1 to TRBJ2-3; perhaps TRBD1 as D (6 bases). V lost 1 base and J lost 4, with 12 bases in between. This CDR3 is 14 amino acids long. Per the germline V gene, CDR1 is SQVTM and CDR2 is ANQGSEA. CDR3 DNA sequence: TGCAGCGTTGAAGGGCAGGGGCGCCCAGATACGCAGTATTTT. Translation: CSVEGQGRPDTQYF.

This clonotype was recorded a few times. The chain recombines TRBV20-1 with TRBJ2-2; 12 bases align to TRBD2. The V gene's germline CDR1 is DFQATT and CDR2 SNEGSKA (reference sequence). After removal of 6 bases from V and 7 bases from J, the junction contained 12 bases not matched to a gene. This CDR3 is built from 16 residues. Here the CDR3 DNA reads TGCAGTGCCAATAGACTAGCGGGGGAGGGATACGGGGAGCTGTTTTTT. Protein product: CSANRLAGEGYGELFF.

This clonotype was seen many times. The chain joins TRBV3-1 to TRBJ2-3; maybe TRBD2 (6 bases). The V gene lost 6 bases and the J gene lost 9 bases, with 19 bases spanning the gap. The CDR3 covers 14 residues. From germline, CDR1 is LGHDT and CDR2 YNNKEL (reference sequence). CDR3 sequence (DNA): TGTGCCAGCAGTCGCGGGACTCCCGGAGGGACGCAGTATTTT. Translation: CASSRGTPGGTQYF.

V is TRBV20-1 and J is TRBJ1-2; D may be TRBD1 (5 bases). With 4 bases removed from V and 5 bases from J, the gap between germline ends came to 17 bases. The CDR3 contains 14 residues. Looked up from germline, CDR1 is DFQATT and CDR2 is SNEGSKA (reference sequence). CDR3 loop: CSAKSGQGEYGYTF. The CDR3 nucleotides read TGCAGTGCTAAGTCGGGGCAGGGTGAATATGGCTACACCTTC.

The chain employs TRBV20-1 and TRBJ2-7; 10 positions agree with TRBD1. The length of the CDR3 is 14 residues. After removal of 0 bases from V and 7 bases from J, the junction contained 6 bases not matched to a gene. CDR1 DFQATT and CDR2 SNEGSKA come from the germline V gene (reference sequence). This CDR3 reads CSAREGTGVEEQYF. The CDR3 nucleotides are TGCAGTGCTAGAGAGGGGACAGGGGTTGAGGAGCAGTACTTC.

This clonotype was picked up many times. The V gene is TRBV12-3 or TRBV12-4, the J gene TRBJ1-2; D perhaps matches TRBD1 (5 bases). The CDR3 consists of 17 residues. V was clipped by 6 bases and J by 2 bases, with 22 bases between them. CDR3 amino acids: CASSPSPRQLINYGYTF. The DNA of the CDR3 is TGTGCCAGCAGCCCCAGTCCCCGACAGCTTATAAACTATGGCTACACCTTC.

The gene calls are TRBV6-1 and TRBJ2-7; 9 nucleotides agree with TRBD1. Germline CDR1 MNHNS, CDR2 SASEGT. J lost 0 bases, V lost 7 bases, and 7 bases had no gene match. The length of the CDR3 is 15 residues. CDR3 in DNA: TGTGCCAGCACCGACAGGGGGTTGAGCTCCTACGAGCAGTACTTC. It encodes CASTDRGLSSYEQYF.

V usage is TRBV20-1 and J usage is TRBJ1-1, with 7 positions matching TRBD1. Germline V gives CDR1 DFQATT, CDR2 SNEGSKA (reference sequence). This CDR3 has 11 amino acids. The CDR3 loop is CRGGVGTEAFF. DNA of the CDR3: TGCAGAGGGGGCGTCGGCACTGAAGCTTTCTTT.

This clonotype was seen a handful of times. The chain uses TRBV12-3 or TRBV12-4 and TRBJ2-1, with 12 bases identical to TRBD1. Trimming at V came to 5 bases and at J to 8 bases, leaving 7 bases not matched to a gene. This CDR3 spans 15 amino acids. The CDR3 protein is CASSPGTGGSDEQFF. In DNA, the CDR3 is TGTGCCAGCAGTCCCGGGACAGGGGGCTCGGATGAGCAGTTCTTC.

V and J are TRBV29-1 and TRBJ2-1; TRBD1 might be the D (5 bases). CDR3 length: 14 amino acids. Germline loops: CDR1 SQVTM, CDR2 ANQGSEA. V was trimmed by 7 bases and J by 6 bases, leaving 19 bases between them. In nucleotides, the CDR3 is TGCAGCGGATTAGACAGAAAAAGATTCAATGAGCAGTTCTTC. The encoded protein is CSGLDRKRFNEQFF.

This clonotype was seen many times. The chain joins TRBV4-1 to TRBJ2-3; D unresolved. In germline, CDR1 is MGHRA, CDR2 YSYEKL. The CDR3 covers 14 residues. V lost 4 bases, J lost 5 bases, and 13 bases lay in between. CDR3 nucleotide sequence: TGCGCCAGCAGCCGAACACGGACGATAGATACGCAGTATTTT. Translated: CASSRTRTIDTQYF.

This clonotype was counted only a few times. This chain joins TRBV20-1 and TRBJ2-7; no definite D call. Germline V CDR1 and CDR2: DFQATT, SNEGSKA (reference sequence). The V gene lost 1 base and the J gene lost 5 bases, with 3 bases spanning the gap. The CDR3 runs 10 residues. The CDR3 here is CSARVHEQYF. The DNA for the CDR3 is TGCAGTGCTAGAGTCCACGAGCAGTACTTC.

Written as DNA, the CDR3 is TGCAGTGCCGAAAGTATAGGAGCAGCAAAAAACTATGGCTACACCTTC. Translating it yields CSAESIGAAKNYGYTF. The rearrangement links TRBV20-1 to TRBJ1-2; D gene unclear. The V end lost 6 bases, the J end lost 2 bases, and 22 bases lay between the germline ends. Germline lookup yields CDR1 DFQATT and CDR2 SNEGSKA (reference sequence). CDR3 length equals 16 residues.

The chain uses TRBV9 and TRBJ2-7; D is perhaps TRBD2 (6 bases). This CDR3 is built from 13 residues. Germline-derived CDR1 and CDR2 are SGDLS and YYNGEE. Trimming pared 4 bases from V and 5 bases from J, leaving 13 bases between. For the CDR3, the DNA is TGTGCCAGCAGCCTGCGGGACGGTCACGAGCAGTACTTC. Amino acids: CASSLRDGHEQYF.

The CDR3 region has the DNA TGCAGTGCTAGGGACCACCGTGTAACCAATGAAAAACTGTTTTTT. Translation gives CSARDHRVTNEKLFF. The V call is TRBV20-1, the J call TRBJ1-4, with D uncertain. The V gene lost 3 bases and the J gene lost 5 bases, with 16 bases spanning the gap. This CDR3 contains 15 residues. Per the germline V gene, CDR1 is DFQATT and CDR2 is SNEGSKA (reference sequence).

This clonotype was seen only a few times. The chain has TRBV3-1 and TRBJ2-3; 7 positions match TRBD1. This CDR3 is built from 16 residues. Looked up from germline, CDR1 is LGHDT and CDR2 is YNNKEL (reference sequence). V shed 5 bases, J shed 3 bases, and the junction held 11 bases outside the gene matches. CDR3 DNA sequence: TGTGCCAGCAGCAAGGTCGACAGGGTATATACAGATACGCAGTATTTT. Translation gives CASSKVDRVYTDTQYF.

This rearrangement joins TRBV5-5 to TRBJ2-7; D possibly uses TRBD1 or TRBD2 (5 bases each). V lost 2 bases and J lost 3, with 15 bases in between. Germline loops: CDR1 SGHKS, CDR2 YYEKEE (reference sequence). The CDR3 runs to 15 residues. The CDR3 DNA reads TGTGCCAGCAGCTTAACCCAGGGACGCCGCTACGAGCAGTACTTC. Protein product: CASSLTQGRRYEQYF.

This clonotype was detected ten times or more. This chain connects TRBV20-1 to TRBJ2-3; D may be TRBD2 (6 bases). The germline CDR1 and CDR2 sequences are DFQATT and SNEGSKA (reference sequence). Trimming pared 0 bases from V and 12 bases from J, leaving 13 bases between. The length of the CDR3 is 12 residues. CDR3 in DNA: TGCAGTGCTAGAGAGGTTGGGCGGGGTCAGTATTTT. Translated: CSAREVGRGQYF.

This clonotype was seen ten or more times. V is TRBV6-2 or TRBV6-3 and J is TRBJ2-7, with a possible D match to TRBD2 (5 bases). Per the germline V gene, CDR1 is MNHEY and CDR2 is SVGEGT. The CDR3 is 15 amino acids. Trimming cost V 6 bases and J 5 bases, with 20 bases left between them. CDR3 loop: CASSSSPRGTHEQYF. CDR3 bases: TGTGCCAGCAGCTCATCCCCCCGGGGTACCCACGAGCAGTACTTC.